Included here is one TCR beta chain sequence, with context. This sample is drawn from a study of cytomegalovirus exposure and HLA in healthy donors. J was trimmed by 1 base and V by 1 base; bases with no gene match: 1. CDR3 size: 15 residues. CDR1 SGHDN and CDR2 FVKESK come from the germline V gene. Sequencing used immunoSEQ multiplex PCR; TCRdb keeps in-frame clones, though not all of them. This repertoire shows roughly 43,000 clones, about 93% found once; its top ten account for over 5.5%. This rearrangement joins TRBV14 to TRBJ2-7, with 10 bases lining up with TRBD2. Sequencing input: PBMCs. The origin of this receptor is a man younger than 35 in good health and CMV-seronegative. CDR3 sequence (DNA): TGTGCCAGCAGCCAAGTAGCGGGAGGTTCCTACGAGCAGTACTTC. As protein: CASSQVAGGSYEQYF.